Shown below are 26 T cell receptor beta chains from a single sample sequenced in a study of breast tumors, draining lymph nodes, adjacent tissues (dated by TCRdb to 2016 to 2017). Receptors were amplified or captured by multiplex PCR. For sequencing, an Illumina HiSeq 2000 was employed. TCRdb handled the public reads itself, with Q25 trimming in fastp and clone calling in MiXCR, and kept productive beta chains. Records with the same CDR3 protein are collapsed into one entry carrying the most frequent genes and DNA. A total of about 150,000 distinct CDR3 sequences appear in this sample, approximately 20% of them only once. The ten largest make up just over 2.5% of the sample. The lymph node samples were taken from the axillary draining lymph nodes of breast cancer patients. Sequenced sample: axillary lymph node tissue. These receptors were obtained from a female donor with breast cancer. Some clones in this sample may be carry-over from other donors' samples.

This clonotype was observed many times. This chain connects TRBV24-1 to TRBJ2-7; D perhaps matches TRBD1 (8 bases). Germline V lookup: CDR1 KGHDR, CDR2 SFDVKD. V lost 8 bases to trimming and J lost 3 bases, with 13 bases between them. The length of the CDR3 is 13 residues. The CDR3 nucleotides are TGTGCCACCAAAACAGGGGGGGACTACGAGCAGTACTTC. Protein product: CATKTGGDYEQYF.

This clonotype occurred many times. The chain couples TRBV13 to TRBJ2-2; 9 positions agree with TRBD2. The CDR3 totals 17 residues. After removal of 5 bases from V and 7 bases from J, the junction contained 14 bases not matched to a gene. Germline CDR1 is PRHDT and CDR2 is FYEKMQ (reference sequence). Here the CDR3 DNA reads TGTGCCAGCAGCCCCCGACTAGCGGCTATCAACGGCGGGGAGCTGTTTTTT. Its translation is CASSPRLAAINGGELFF.

This clonotype has a count of ten or more. The chain carries TRBV7-2 and TRBJ2-1; TRBD2 aligns across 11 bases. The V and J ends lost 4 bases and 7 bases, in that order; junction bases with no gene match: 6. CDR1 and CDR2 from the germline V gene are SGHTA and FQGNSA. This CDR3 contains 15 residues. CDR3 sequence reads: CASSSSGLAVNEQFF. The DNA of the CDR3 is TGTGCCAGCAGCTCTTCGGGACTAGCGGTTAATGAGCAGTTCTTC. Using reference TRBV7-2 and TRBJ2-1 for the parts outside the CDR3, the full variable domain is GAGVSQSPSNKVTEKGKDVELRCDPISGHTALYWYRQSLGQGLEFLIYFQGNSAPDKSGLPSDRFSAERTGGSVSTLTIQRTQQEDSAVYLCASSSSGLAVNEQFFGPGTRLTVL.

In its sample, this clonotype was seen many times. One junction end disagrees with the germline gene, perhaps due to a read error. The rearrangement uses TRBV15 and TRBJ2-5, with TRBD1 identical over 8 bases. The germline gives CDR1 LNHNV, CDR2 YYDKDF (reference sequence). The CDR3 is 16 residues long. CDR3: CATSRDGQGDSETQYF. The CDR3 DNA is TGTGCCACCAGCCGAGATGGACAGGGCGACTCTGAGACCCAGTACTTC.

Remarks on this clonotype: A read error is possible here, since a much larger clone lies one base away. This CDR3 is missing its conserved last phenylalanine or tryptophan, likely due to a read error. This chain links TRBV19 with TRBJ1-2; no reliable D call. Germline CDR1 and CDR2: LNHDA and SQIVND (reference sequence). The V end was cut by 3 bases, the J end by 0 bases, with 11 bases between. CDR3 length: 15 amino acids. In nucleotides, the CDR3 is TGTGCCAGTAGTATCGAGGGCAGCACTAACTATGGCTACACCCTC. Amino acids: CASSIEGSTNYGYTL.

The chain employs TRBV19 and TRBJ2-2; D possibly uses TRBD1 or TRBD2 (5 bases each). Trimming cost V 6 bases and J 7 bases, with 12 bases left between them. Germline CDR1 reads LNHDA; CDR2 reads SQIVND (reference sequence). The CDR3 sequence is 13 residues long. CDR3 sequence: CASREGSFGELFF. For the CDR3, the DNA is TGTGCCAGTAGAGAGGGGAGCTTCGGGGAGCTGTTTTTT.

At least ten counts were recorded for this clonotype. CDR3 protein: CASSLSHEQFF. The CDR3, as DNA: TGTGCCAGCAGCCTATCACATGAGCAGTTCTTC. The rearrangement uses TRBV11-3 and TRBJ2-1, with D uncertain. Germline V gives CDR1 SGHNT, CDR2 YENEEA. V shed 5 bases and J shed 8 bases, with 7 bases lying between them. This CDR3 region has 11 residues. Filled out from reference TRBV11-3 and TRBJ2-1, the complete variable domain reads EAGVVQSPRYKIIEKKQPVAFWCNPISGHNTLYWYLQNLGQGPELLIRYENEEAVDDSQLPKDRFSAERLKGVDSTLKIQPAELGDSAVYLCASSLSHEQFFGPGTRLTVL.

The V gene is TRBV19, the J gene TRBJ2-4; 7 bases are a match to TRBD2. The CDR3 extends over 14 amino acids. The trim removed 4 bases at V and 1 base at J, leaving 1 base unmatched. Germline V gene data show CDR1 as LNHDA and CDR2 as SQIVND (reference sequence). CDR3 DNA: TGTGCCAGTAGTAATAGCGGGGCCAAAAACATTCAGTACTTC. This translates into CASSNSGAKNIQYF.

This clonotype has at least ten counts. The gene calls are TRBV4-3 and TRBJ2-5, with 11 bases matching TRBD2. V gave up 3 bases and J gave up 1 base; unmatched junction bases: 1. The CDR3 contains 15 residues. Looked up from germline, CDR1 is LGHNA and CDR2 is YSLEER. The CDR3, as DNA: TGCGCCAGCAGCCAGACTAGCGGGATCCAAGAGACCCAGTACTTC. Its translation is CASSQTSGIQETQYF.

As for this clonotype: A read error may explain this, as a much larger clone is one base away. The chain is built from TRBV5-4 and TRBJ2-1; perhaps TRBD2 as D (5 bases). The CDR3 runs to 15 residues. CDR1 SGHNT and CDR2 YYREEE come from the germline V gene (reference sequence). CDR3 region: CARSLAGGSHNEQFF. The CDR3 DNA is TGTGCCCGCAGCTTGGCGGGTGGGAGTCACAATGAGCAGTTCTTC.

With respect to this clonotype: Possible read error: a much larger clone is one base away. CDR3 DNA sequence: TGCGCCAGCGGCCGGGGCCAGGGCCGGGAGACCCAGTACTTC. This gives the protein CASGRGQGRETQYF. The chain is built from TRBV4-1 and TRBJ2-5, with D perhaps TRBD1 or TRBD2 (5 bases each). The CDR3 is made up of 14 amino acids. V lost 8 bases and J 5 bases, leaving 18 bases between the germline ends. Germline V gene lookup returns CDR1 MGHRA and CDR2 YSYEKL.

This clonotype appeared many times. V and J are TRBV24-1 and TRBJ1-5, with 8 bases lining up with TRBD1. CDR3 length: 14 amino acids. Germline V gene lookup returns CDR1 KGHDR and CDR2 SFDVKD. V dropped 5 bases and J dropped 5; count of bases not matched to a gene: 4. CDR3 DNA sequence: TGTGCCACCAGTGGGACAGGGACCGATCAGCCCCAGCATTTT. This sequence encodes CATSGTGTDQPQHF.

This clonotype was detected ten times or more. The chain uses TRBV7-6 and TRBJ1-4; D gene uncertain. The germline V gene encodes CDR1 SGHVS and CDR2 FNYEAQ. This CDR3 is 13 amino acids long. The V gene lost 3 bases and the J gene lost 3 bases, with 5 bases spanning the gap. CDR3 protein: CASSFRANEKLFF. CDR3 in DNA: TGTGCCAGCAGCTTCCGGGCTAATGAAAAACTGTTTTTT.

A word on this clonotype: A much more abundant neighbour one base away suggests this may be a read error. The chain couples TRBV27 to TRBJ2-7, with TRBD1 matching 9 bases. CDR1 and CDR2 (germline): MNHEY, SMNVEV (reference sequence). This CDR3 has 15 amino acids. CDR3 nucleotides: TGTGCCAGCAGACGACAGGGGGAGACATACTACGAGCAGTGCTTC. Protein sequence: CASRRQGETYYEQCF.

A few counts support this clonotype. Here the CDR3 DNA reads TGTGCCAGCAGTCGAGGACCAAATCAGCCCCAGCATTTT. This translates into CASSRGPNQPQHF. The J gene is TRBJ1-5, the V gene TRBV28; D gene unclear. Germline CDR1 MDHEN, CDR2 SYDVKM. This CDR3 region has 13 residues. The V and J ends lost 5 bases and 4 bases respectively, with 9 bases between them.

This clonotype has at least ten counts. The chain combines TRBV14 with TRBJ2-1; perhaps TRBD2 as D (7 bases). V dropped 3 bases and J dropped 4 bases, with 16 bases sitting between them. Germline values: CDR1 SGHDN, CDR2 FVKESK. The CDR3 contains 16 residues. This chain's CDR3 is CASSHPRGGGYNEQFF. In DNA, the CDR3 is TGTGCCAGCAGCCACCCCAGGGGAGGGGGTTACAATGAGCAGTTCTTC.

The V gene is TRBV3-1, the J gene TRBJ2-2; no firm D call. Per germline, CDR1 LGHDT and CDR2 YNNKEL (reference sequence). The CDR3 length is 12 residues. Trimming shortened V by 3 bases and J by 9 bases, and 8 bases separated the two germline ends. The CDR3 nucleotides read TGTGCCAGCAGCCACCGCTCACGGGAGCTGTTTTTT. Translation gives CASSHRSRELFF.

This sequence joins TRBV20-1 and TRBJ2-1; D gene uncertain. V gave up 7 bases and J gave up 8 bases, with 12 bases separating them. The CDR3 totals 11 residues. The germline V gene encodes CDR1 DFQATT and CDR2 SNEGSKA (reference sequence). For the CDR3, the DNA is TGCAGTGTCTCTCGAACGGATGAGCAGTTCTTC. It encodes CSVSRTDEQFF.

This clonotype was counted ten times or more. The chain recombines TRBV5-6 with TRBJ2-1, with 7 positions matching TRBD2. Germline V gene data show CDR1 as SGHDT and CDR2 as YYEEEE. V lost 0 bases to trimming and J lost 10 bases; unmatched junction nucleotides: 10. This CDR3 spans 15 amino acids. This CDR3 is CASSLVLAEEEEQFF. The CDR3 nucleotides read TGTGCCAGCAGCTTGGTGCTAGCGGAGGAGGAGGAGCAGTTCTTC.

This clonotype was picked up many times. The CDR3 here is CASSLNEGQYPYEQYF. CDR3 coding DNA: TGTGCCAGCAGCTTGAATGAGGGACAGTACCCCTACGAGCAGTACTTC. The V call is TRBV5-5, the J call TRBJ2-7; the match to TRBD1 covers 7 bases. V lost 1 base, J lost 2 bases, and 9 bases stayed unmatched. Germline V CDR1 and CDR2: SGHKS, YYEKEE (reference sequence). This CDR3 has 16 amino acids.

This clonotype showed up many times. The chain carries TRBV5-1 and TRBJ2-2; a possible D gene is TRBD2 (6 bases). Germline assignment: CDR1 SGHRS and CDR2 YFSETQ. Between the trimmed V and J ends, which lost 0 bases and 3 bases, there was a span of 9 bases. The CDR3 contains 15 residues. DNA for the CDR3: TGCGCCAGCAGCTTGGACGGGAGAGACACCGGGGAGCTGTTTTTT. It is translated as CASSLDGRDTGELFF.

About this clonotype itself: In this CDR3 the conserved last residue, phenylalanine or tryptophan, is missing, so a read error is likely. The V gene is TRBV11-2, the J gene TRBJ2-5, with TRBD2 identical over 10 bases. With 3 bases clipped from V and 5 bases from J, the junction kept 9 bases outside the gene matches. The germline gives CDR1 SGHAT, CDR2 FQNNGV. The CDR3 loop spans 16 amino acids. CDR3 coding DNA: TGTGCCAGCAGCTTTCTAGCGGGGGACCTTCGGGAGACCCAGTACTCC. It yields the protein CASSFLAGDLRETQYS.

On this clonotype itself: Because it lacks the conserved phenylalanine or tryptophan at the end, this CDR3 is likely a read error. This rearrangement joins TRBV28 to TRBJ2-7; 8 positions agree with TRBD1. V trimming: 5 bases; J trimming: 2 bases; junction bases outside the gene matches: 8. Germline assignment: CDR1 MDHEN and CDR2 SYDVKM. CDR3 size: 15 residues. DNA for the CDR3: TGTGCCAGCAGTCGCGGACAGGGACTTCCCTACGAGCAGTACTCC. Translating gives CASSRGQGLPYEQYS.

The rearrangement links TRBV28 to TRBJ2-4, with D possibly being TRBD1 or TRBD2 (5 bases each). The CDR3 has 17 amino acids. V was trimmed by 5 bases and J by 0 bases, leaving 17 bases between them. The germline CDR1 and CDR2 sequences are MDHEN and SYDVKM. DNA of the CDR3: TGTGCCAGCAGTCAATACGGGGCGACCCTAGCCAAAAACATTCAGTACTTC. Translating gives CASSQYGATLAKNIQYF.

The sample holds many counts of this clonotype. V usage is TRBV7-9 and J usage is TRBJ2-3, with 8 positions matching TRBD2. CDR1 and CDR2 from the germline V gene are SEHNR and FQNEAQ (reference sequence). After removal of 1 base from V and 3 bases from J, the junction contained 3 bases not matched to a gene. The CDR3 length is 15 residues. The CDR3 here is CASSLVLAVTDTQYF. CDR3 DNA sequence: TGTGCCAGCAGCTTAGTACTAGCGGTAACAGATACGCAGTATTTT.

At least ten counts were recorded for this clonotype. The chain employs TRBV25-1 and TRBJ1-6, with D hard to call. Germline loops: CDR1 MGHDK, CDR2 SYGVNS. The CDR3 runs 14 residues. V was trimmed by 3 bases and J by 6 bases, leaving 9 bases between them. This CDR3 is CASSERPLNSPLHF. CDR3 nucleotide sequence: TGTGCCAGCAGTGAGCGGCCCCTTAATTCACCCCTCCACTTT.